This T cell receptor (beta chain) emerged from a study of CD8+ T cells in alopecia areata. On the study more broadly: Twice daily, treated patients received 5 to 10 mg of oral tofacitinib.

Indicated treatment: oral pan-JAK inhibitor, 5-10 mg twice daily. Sequencing used cDNA as its template, made by extracting RNA and reverse transcribing it. Assay used: immunoSEQ multiplex PCR; TCRdb lists only in-frame clones, some missing. Of some 150,000 clones in the sample, about 85% were seen once. For this clone: At the DNA level, this CDR3 is encoded by other sequences in the same sample as well.

V lost 1 base and J 3 bases, leaving 10 bases between the germline ends. Germline V gene lookup returns CDR1 SEHNR and CDR2 FQNEAQ (reference sequence). The CDR3 is made up of 14 amino acids. This receptor was identified in a human donor with alopecia areata. The rearrangement joins TRBV7-9 to TRBJ2-7; D may be TRBD1 or TRBD2 (5 bases each). The source was CD8+ T cells sorted from blood, collected at week 4, from a patient treated with tofacitinib. The CDR3: CASSLEGGGYEQYF. CDR3 nucleotide sequence: TGTGCCAGCAGCTTAGAAGGTGGGGGCTACGAGCAGTACTTC.